Below, 30 T cell receptor beta chains from the same sample are listed, as sequenced in a study of blood T cells in healthy people across ages. A J-beta primer mix and a sample-barcoded 5' primer were used in a second PCR of about 7 to 12 cycles. One entry per CDR3 protein results from TCRdb running MiXCR on the 5' RACE reads. The table records approximately 800,000 distinct CDR3 sequences, more than 55% of them present only once. The material sequenced was blood. The receptors shown here come from a man in his forties in good health.

This clonotype was recorded once. The rearrangement uses TRBV3-1 and TRBJ1-6, with TRBD1 matching 8 bases. The germline V gene has CDR1 LGHDT and CDR2 YNNKEL (reference sequence). The CDR3 spans 13 residues. J gave up 5 bases and V 8 bases, and 2 bases lay outside the gene matches. CDR3: CASVDRDNSPLHF. The CDR3 nucleotides are TGTGCCAGCGTGGACAGGGATAATTCACCCCTCCACTTT.

This clonotype was observed a handful of times. The gene calls are TRBV12-3 or TRBV12-4 and TRBJ2-7; TRBD2 matches at 7 bases. With V trimmed by 6 bases and J by 4 bases, 9 bases remained unmatched. The CDR3 spans 14 residues. The CDR3 region is CASRGGGPPYEQYF. Written as DNA, the CDR3 is TGTGCCAGCAGGGGGGGAGGGCCCCCTTACGAGCAGTACTTC.

This clonotype has a handful of counts. This chain links TRBV7-3 with TRBJ2-7; D is ambiguous. Germline CDR1 reads SGHTA; CDR2 reads FQGTGA. The CDR3 totals 14 residues. The germline V and J ends were trimmed by 2 bases and 2 bases, with 10 bases remaining between them. For the CDR3, the DNA is TGTGCCAGCAGCTTAGGCAGGCCAACCTACGAGCAGTACTTC. This codes for CASSLGRPTYEQYF.

This clonotype occurred a few times. The J gene is TRBJ2-7, the V gene TRBV4-3, with TRBD1 as a possible D gene (6 bases). CDR3 length: 17 residues. Germline V gene lookup returns CDR1 LGHNA and CDR2 YSLEER. The ends were cut back, 0 bases at V and 4 bases at J, with 19 bases in the middle. For the CDR3, the DNA is TGCGCCAGCAGCCAAGACTTAAGGGGGAGTAAGCGGTACGAGCAGTACTTC. As protein: CASSQDLRGSKRYEQYF.

This chain connects TRBV12-3 or TRBV12-4 to TRBJ2-5, with D perhaps matching TRBD1 (6 bases). The J call may be faulty, since TRBJ2-7 better matches the DNA end. This CDR3 is 15 amino acids long. Written as DNA, the CDR3 is TGTGCCAGCAGTTCCCTGTGGGGGCCTAGGAACGAGCAGTACTTC. Translated: CASSSLWGPRNEQYF.

The chain recombines TRBV27 with TRBJ1-1; 8 bases agree with TRBD1. The CDR3 contains 14 residues. Germline loops: CDR1 MNHEY, CDR2 SMNVEV (reference sequence). The V segment lost 5 bases and the J segment 3 bases; nucleotides outside the gene matches: 5. The chain's CDR3 is CASSPAQGDTEAFF. In DNA, the CDR3 is TGTGCCAGCAGTCCTGCACAGGGGGACACTGAAGCTTTCTTT.

The CDR3 is CSASPPTNRAEKLFF. DNA of the CDR3: TGCAGTGCTTCACCCCCCACAAACAGGGCTGAAAAACTGTTTTTT. V and J are TRBV20-1 and TRBJ1-4; D might be TRBD1 (6 bases). Trimming pared 5 bases from V and 7 bases from J, leaving 20 bases between. CDR3 size: 15 residues. Germline V gives CDR1 DFQATT, CDR2 SNEGSKA (reference sequence).

V gene TRBV12-3 or TRBV12-4 combines with J gene TRBJ1-5; 8 nucleotides agree with TRBD1. V lost 3 bases and J lost 3; bases outside the gene matches: 13. This CDR3 is built from 18 residues. This CDR3 reads CASSFQGAGSSSNQPQHF. Here the CDR3 DNA reads TGTGCCAGCAGTTTTCAGGGGGCGGGGAGTTCTTCCAATCAGCCCCAGCATTTT.

The CDR3 is CSATRLNGYTF. In nucleotides, the CDR3 is TGCAGTGCTACAAGATTAAATGGCTACACCTTC. This chain uses TRBV20-1 with TRBJ1-2; D unclear. Trimming removed 4 bases from V and 6 bases from J, with 9 bases in between. The V gene's germline CDR1 is DFQATT and CDR2 SNEGSKA (reference sequence). This CDR3 contains 11 residues.

The chain joins TRBV7-2 to TRBJ1-2; D not resolved. V was cut by 3 bases and J by 1 base, with 15 bases left in between. Germline loops: CDR1 SGHTA, CDR2 FQGNSA. The CDR3 extends over 16 amino acids. For the CDR3, the DNA is TGTGCCAGCAGCTTTCGCCCCCTACGTGGTAACTATGGCTACACCTTC. This encodes CASSFRPLRGNYGYTF.

The CDR3 protein is CSARGQSSYEQYF. The CDR3, as DNA: TGCAGTGCGAGGGGACAGAGCTCCTACGAGCAGTACTTC. The V and J genes are TRBV20-1 and TRBJ2-7; 7 positions match TRBD1. V gave up 6 bases and J gave up 0 bases; unmatched junction bases: 5. CDR1 and CDR2 from the germline V gene are DFQATT and SNEGSKA (reference sequence). The CDR3 is 13 residues long.

This chain connects TRBV27 to TRBJ2-1; D could derive from TRBD1 or TRBD2 (6 bases each). This CDR3 is built from 14 residues. Deletions cut 3 bases from V and 4 bases from J, with 10 bases between. The V gene's germline CDR1 is MNHEY and CDR2 SMNVEV (reference sequence). In nucleotides, the CDR3 is TGTGCCAGCAGTTTTGGAGGGGGATACAATGAGCAGTTCTTC. Amino acid sequence: CASSFGGGYNEQFF.

The chain links TRBV7-9 to TRBJ1-2; 9 bases are a match to TRBD1. The germline CDR1 and CDR2 sequences are SEHNR and FQNEAQ (reference sequence). The CDR3 runs to 14 residues. With 7 bases clipped from V and 2 bases from J, the junction kept 5 bases outside the gene matches. The chain's CDR3 is CASIGQGRNYGYTF. DNA for the CDR3: TGTGCCAGCATCGGACAGGGGCGGAACTATGGCTACACCTTC.

This clonotype was seen once. V is TRBV20-1 and J is TRBJ2-5, with 9 nucleotides matching TRBD1. V lost 1 base and J lost 11; bases outside the gene matches: 5. The germline V gene encodes CDR1 DFQATT and CDR2 SNEGSKA (reference sequence). This CDR3 has 12 amino acids. The CDR3 DNA follows: TGCAGTGCTAGAGGCCTAGACAGGGGGCAGTACTTC. This translates into CSARGLDRGQYF.

This chain uses TRBV21-1 with TRBJ2-7. TRBV21-1 is a recognized pseudogene. This CDR3 contains 14 residues. The DNA of the CDR3 is TGTGCCAGCAGCAAAGGGAGGGGCCCCTACGAGCAGTACTTC. It codes for CASSKGRGPYEQYF.

CDR3 DNA sequence: TGTGCCAGCAGCTTAGCCCATAAAACGGATGAGCAGTTCTTC. This sequence encodes CASSLAHKTDEQFF. The chain couples TRBV7-9 to TRBJ2-1; D unresolved. CDR3 length equals 14 residues. V lost 0 bases, J lost 8 bases, and 11 bases lay in between. The germline gives CDR1 SEHNR, CDR2 FQNEAQ (reference sequence). Full variable domain (rest looked up from reference TRBV7-9 and TRBJ2-1): DTGVSQNPRHKITKRGQNVTFRCDPISEHNRLYWYRQTLGQGPEFLTYFQNEAQLEKSRLLSDRFSAERPKGSFSTLEIQRTEQGDSAMYLCASSLAHKTDEQFFGPGTRLTVL.

The chain combines TRBV5-1 with TRBJ2-3; 9 bases are shared with TRBD2. Germline CDR1 SGHRS, CDR2 YFSETQ. Losses at the gene ends were 0 bases for V and 11 bases for J; bases not matched to a gene: 4. This CDR3 spans 13 amino acids. The CDR3 DNA reads TGCGCCAGCAGCTTGGAGTCGCGGGAGGGGCAGTATTTT. It translates to CASSLESREGQYF. The full variable domain, completed using reference TRBV5-1 and TRBJ2-3, is KAGVTQTPRYLIKTRGQQVTLSCSPISGHRSVSWYQQTPGQGLQFLFEYFSETQRNKGNFPGRFSGRQFSNSRSEMNVSTLELGDSALYLCASSLESREGQYFGPGTRLTVL.

This chain connects TRBV20-1 to TRBJ2-7; D may be TRBD2 (5 bases). From germline, CDR1 is DFQATT and CDR2 SNEGSKA (reference sequence). Trimming pared 1 base from V and 2 bases from J, leaving 15 bases between. This CDR3 region has 15 residues. The CDR3 nucleotides are TGCAGTGCTAGAGGTAACAGCGGCCGCACCTACGAGCAGTACTTC. Protein: CSARGNSGRTYEQYF.

Only one count was recorded for this clonotype. This chain uses TRBV12-3 or TRBV12-4 with TRBJ1-5; 7 bases agree with TRBD1. CDR3 length: 17 amino acids. J gave up 4 bases and V 2 bases, and 11 bases lay outside the gene matches. The CDR3 region is CASSLRPVGQSNQPQHF. The DNA of the CDR3 is TGTGCCAGCAGTTTAAGACCGGTGGGACAGAGTAATCAGCCCCAGCATTTT.

This clonotype occurred a few times. The chain links TRBV20-1 to TRBJ2-1; 9 bases agree with TRBD2. The junction had 7 bases not matched to a gene; V was cut back by 6 bases and J by 4 bases. CDR3 length: 14 residues. CDR1 DFQATT and CDR2 SNEGSKA come from the germline V gene (reference sequence). The CDR3 nucleotides read TGCAGTGCAAATAGCGGGGGCCCTTACAATGAGCAGTTCTTC. This encodes CSANSGGPYNEQFF.

The chain has TRBV20-1 and TRBJ2-7; maybe TRBD2 (6 bases). The CDR3 is 15 residues long. Germline V CDR1 and CDR2: DFQATT, SNEGSKA (reference sequence). Trimming pared 3 bases from V and 2 bases from J, leaving 17 bases between. The CDR3, as DNA: TGCAGTGCTAGGGGCTTTGGCGGGGACCCCTACGAGCAGTACTTC. It translates to CSARGFGGDPYEQYF.

V usage is TRBV24-1 and J usage is TRBJ1-1; no definite D call. CDR3 length: 13 amino acids. Germline V gene lookup returns CDR1 KGHDR and CDR2 SFDVKD. V shed 6 bases and J shed 4 bases, with 11 bases lying between them. This CDR3 reads CATSYKESTEAFF. CDR3 nucleotide sequence: TGTGCCACCAGTTATAAGGAGTCCACTGAAGCTTTCTTT.

Here the CDR3 reads CASTPGHTNTEAFF. Written as DNA, the CDR3 is TGTGCCAGCACCCCGGGACATACTAACACTGAAGCTTTCTTT. V gene TRBV6-5 combines with J gene TRBJ1-1; possible D gene TRBD1, 6 bases. Germline-derived CDR1 and CDR2 are MNHEY and SVGAGI. V shed 7 bases and J shed 2 bases, with 14 bases lying between them. The CDR3 covers 14 residues.

The chain's CDR3 is CASSHRKMTYEQYF. For the CDR3, the DNA is TGCGCCAGCAGCCACAGGAAGATGACCTACGAGCAGTACTTC. The chain is built from TRBV4-1 and TRBJ2-7; the D is unclear. The V gene's germline CDR1 is MGHRA and CDR2 YSYEKL. V lost 3 bases, J lost 2 bases, and 11 bases lay in between. The CDR3 is 14 residues long.

This clonotype occurred once. V is TRBV19 and J is TRBJ1-4; perhaps TRBD1 as D (5 bases). Trimming removed 6 bases at V and 4 bases at J, with 15 bases between. In germline, CDR1 is LNHDA, CDR2 SQIVND (reference sequence). The CDR3 has 15 amino acids. The CDR3 bases are TGTGCCAGTAGACCCCAGGGACGCCTTAATGAAAAACTGTTTTTT. Protein sequence: CASRPQGRLNEKLFF.

J is TRBJ1-6 and V is TRBV18; TRBD1 is a possible D gene (5 bases). CDR3 length equals 15 residues. CDR1 and CDR2 (germline): KGHSH, LQKENI. Trimming removed 1 base at V and 7 bases at J, with 11 bases between. The CDR3 here is CASSPLDSRNSPLHF. DNA for the CDR3: TGTGCCAGCTCACCACTTGACAGTAGAAATTCACCCCTCCACTTT.

Here the CDR3 reads CATGASRTANTGELFF. DNA of the CDR3: TGTGCCACCGGAGCCTCGCGGACGGCGAACACCGGGGAGCTGTTTTTT. The chain couples TRBV24-1 to TRBJ2-2; D remains ambiguous. The CDR3 contains 16 residues. V was trimmed by 9 bases and J by 0 bases, leaving 16 bases between them. Germline CDR1 is KGHDR and CDR2 is SFDVKD.

The rearrangement joins TRBV27 to TRBJ2-2; 7 nucleotides align to TRBD2. Germline CDR1 MNHEY, CDR2 SMNVEV (reference sequence). The CDR3 totals 14 residues. The CDR3 spells CPPARSSGTGELFF. CDR3 in DNA: TGTCCACCAGCACGCTCTAGCGGTACCGGGGAGCTGTTTTTT.

This sequence joins TRBV7-2 and TRBJ1-2; D might be TRBD1 (5 bases). This CDR3 spans 17 amino acids. Germline assignment: CDR1 SGHTA and CDR2 FQGNSA. Trimming pared 1 base from V and 0 bases from J, leaving 15 bases between. The CDR3 bases are TGTGCCAGCAGCTTAGAGGGGCCGGGTTCTGCTAACTATGGCTACACCTTC. Translated: CASSLEGPGSANYGYTF.

The V gene is TRBV20-1, the J gene TRBJ1-6; no reliable D call. The CDR3 has 13 residues. From germline, CDR1 is DFQATT and CDR2 SNEGSKA (reference sequence). The CDR3, as DNA: TGCGGCGCTCCAGTAGGGTATAATTCACCCCTCCACTTT. Protein: CGAPVGYNSPLHF.